This T cell receptor (beta chain) was sequenced for a study of cytomegalovirus exposure and HLA in healthy donors. Study summary: The study's early data release held around 85 million unique TCRs from HLA-typed donors.

Study-level points and caveats: The study had only CMV serostatus as immune exposure information.

The CDR3 runs to 11 residues. Germline lookup yields CDR1 DFQATT and CDR2 SNEGSKA (reference sequence). V was pared by 4 bases and J by 7 bases, with 10 bases between. In this sample, this clone turned up a few times. Antigen specificity is unknown. The PCR employed 60 Vbeta primers together with 13 Jbeta primers. This table comes from immunoSEQ multiplex PCR, and its TCRdb copy is limited to in-frame clones, with some not included. The sample lists 150,000 to 200,000 clones; about 9% were seen once. These donors, healthy bone marrow donors, were studied. The clonotype was recovered from a woman under 40 in good health and CMV-seropositive. The sample consisted of PBMCs. The chain has TRBV20-1 and TRBJ1-1; no firm D call. The chain's CDR3 is CSATQSFEAFF. CDR3 nucleotide sequence: TGCAGTGCTACACAGAGTTTTGAAGCTTTCTTT.